Listed below are T cell receptor beta chains from one sample, sequenced in a study of cytomegalovirus exposure and HLA in healthy donors. Some clones are missing from TCRdb's copy, which holds only in-frame ones; the method was immunoSEQ multiplex PCR. Here the sample spans about 140,000 clones, about three quarters being singletons. The sample taken for sequencing was PBMCs. All receptors come from a male donor in good health and CMV-seropositive. Each CDR3 is given with its conserved first and last residue. A D gene is named only where the DNA matches it firmly. Not all rows give a size; the values are once, few, many and, for expanded clones, a class.

j_call | v_call | d_call | clone_size | cdr3_nt | cdr3_aa
TRBJ1-5 | TRBV6-5 | TRBD1 | NA | TGTGCCAGCAGTTCCACAGGGGGCGGTCAGCCCCAGCATTTT | CASSSTGGGQPQHF
TRBJ2-3 | TRBV4-1 | NA | NA | TGCGCCAGCAGCTATTCCGGGGACTCCTATCGGTATTTT | CASSYSGDSYRYF
TRBJ2-7 | TRBV6-5 | NA | NA | TGTGCCAGCAGTTACTCGATAGGGCAGGGTGAGCAGTACTTC | CASSYSIGQGEQYF
TRBJ2-7 | TRBV27 | TRBD1 | NA | TGTGCCAGCGGCACAACCGGGACAGGGGCAGGGGAGCAGTACTTC | CASGTTGTGAGEQYF
TRBJ1-1 | TRBV19 | NA | NA | TGTGCCAGTAGTATAGGTATATTGAACACTGAAGCTTTCTTT | CASSIGILNTEAFF
TRBJ1-4 | TRBV7-2 | NA | NA | TGTGCCAGCAGCTTAGCGGGCGGGACCGGGGAGAAACTGTTTTTT | CASSLAGGTGEKLFF
TRBJ2-2 | TRBV5-1 | TRBD1 | NA | TGCGCCAGCAGATCGGGACAGGAATACACCGGGGAGCTGTTTTTT | CASRSGQEYTGELFF
TRBJ1-1 | TRBV7-9 | NA | few | TGTGCCAGCAGCTTATCTCAAGCTTTCTTT | CASSLSQAFF
TRBJ2-1 | TRBV10-3 | TRBD2 | few | TGTGCCAGCAGTGTGGCTAGCGGGGGCTACAATGAGCAGTTCTTC | CASSVASGGYNEQFF
TRBJ2-2 | TRBV7-3 | TRBD2 | NA | TGTGCCAGCAGATCCGTTCGTCCGGGAGGGCCGGAGACCGGGGAGCTGTTTTTT | CASRSVRPGGPETGELFF
TRBJ2-5 | TRBV28 | TRBD2 | NA | TGTGCCAGCAGATCTAGCGGTCAAGAGACCCAGTACTTC | CASRSSGQETQYF
TRBJ2-2 | TRBV5-4 | NA | NA | TGTGCCAGCAGCTTCAGGGGTGCCGGGGAGCTGTTTTTT | CASSFRGAGELFF
TRBJ1-2 | TRBV7-9 | TRBD1 | NA | TGTGCCAGCAGCTTAGGACAGGGGGCTTCCTATGGCTACACCTTC | CASSLGQGASYGYTF